This T cell receptor (beta chain) derives from a study of blood T cell repertoires in COVID-19 (dated by TCRdb to the early 2020s). In the study overall: Samples covering the acute and convalescent phases of COVID-19 were provided by collaborators in the United States, Italy and Spain. The material from the prospective study consisted of cDNA or gDNA derived from T cells, B-cell-depleted T cells, or PBMCs. The dataset comprised deeply sampled blood TCRbeta repertoires from subjects exposed to, actively infected with, or recovered from COVID-19. The repertoires were released in a freely available public database intended as a resource for research on the immune response to SARS-CoV-2. The samples were drawn from two sources: the first 160 participants of the ongoing ImmuneRACE study, and 1,000 to 1,500 subjects contributed by 6 global collaborators. A de-identified subject ID, COVID-19 status, age in years and sex were almost always included in the sample metadata. HLA class I and class II types, where available, came from metadata supplied by the sample provider rather than from assay-based typing. What the study reported, not specific to this receptor: How much clinical and demographic metadata was included differed by source and by participant, and the metadata was provided uncurated.

Enrolling through a virtual design, the prospective study's participants ranged in age from roughly 18 to 89 years and lived across more than 20 United States geographic areas. Cohort assignment in the prospective study relied on participant-reported clinical history from a screening survey and a study questionnaire. For ImmuneRACE Cohort 3, a participant was defined as recovered based on two consecutive negative NP/OP PCR tests, clearance by a healthcare professional, or resolution of symptoms. In the prospective study, whole blood, serum and a nasopharyngeal or oropharyngeal swab were collected from each participant by mobile phlebotomists. Additional blood draws and questionnaires over an approximately 2-month period could optionally be provided by prospective study participants. Prospective study blood samples were shipped either frozen or at room temperature before DNA extraction. Points on this clone: Its target antigen remains unknown. Per-base quality was not reported, and no clone a single base away is much larger than it.

TCRbeta CDR3 regions were amplified from genomic DNA by means of the immunoSEQ Assay, a bias-controlled multiplex PCR. Per the authors' processing: Within the assay, amplification of reference gene primers was used to estimate how many nucleated cells each sample contained. Sequence reads were collapsed and filtered to measure the absolute abundance of every unique TCRbeta CDR3 rearrangement. For each sample, productive Simpson clonality was calculated by taking the square root of Simpson's diversity index across productive rearrangements. This is the immuneACCESS table as TCRdb keeps it, with only in-frame sequences that have V and J called. A part of the clones is gone; compared with another copy, unresolved V genes explain less than half, and the rest is unexplained. V, J and clone size reflect that table, while D and trimming were determined from the DNA. This sample holds more than 300,000 clones; 92% were observed only once. The ten largest account for around 20% of the sample.

Via the germline V gene, CDR1 is SGHRS and CDR2 YFSETQ. The cysteine opens and the phenylalanine closes a CDR3 of 12 amino acids. The sequence is cut down to CDR3 DNA, 36 bases in frame from base 1. The trim is 5 bases for V and 5 bases for J, with a gap of 8 bases between the germline ends. The source of this sequence is a woman in her twenties or thirties who had recovered from COVID-19. The chain uses TRBV5-1 and TRBJ2-1; the D gene cannot be named for sure. The sample comprised PBMCs or T cells enriched from blood (not recorded which). The sequenced DNA: TGCGCCAGCAGACTGAACGACAATGAGCAGTTCTTC. Its translation reads: CASRLNDNEQFF.